This is a list of T cell receptor beta chains from one sample in a study of graft-versus-host responses after intestinal transplantation. The table came from immunoSEQ multiplex PCR; TCRdb's copy has only in-frame clones and leaves some out. The sample consists of 12,000 or so clones, around 80% of them appearing once. The specimen was PBMCs, collected about 490 days after intestinal transplant. These receptors all stem from a human patient who received an intestinal transplant, so some T cells may come from the graft donor. CDR3s include the opening cysteine and the closing phenylalanine or tryptophan. The D gene is left open where the match is weak. The size of a clone is reported for some rows only, either as once, few or many, or as a class for expanded clones.

cdr3_aa: CASSDGTSGNEQFF
cdr3_nt: TGTGCCAGCAGTGACGGGACTAGCGGGAATGAGCAGTTCTTC
v_call: TRBV6-4
j_call: TRBJ2-1
d_call: TRBD2
clone_size: large

cdr3_aa: CSAGTLAGGTGELFF
cdr3_nt: TGCAGCGCCGGAACACTAGCGGGAGGTACCGGGGAGCTGTTTTTT
v_call: TRBV29-1
j_call: TRBJ2-2
d_call: TRBD2
clone_size: .

cdr3_aa: CASSEKRDGAQYF
cdr3_nt: TGCGCCAGCAGTGAGAAGCGGGATGGGGCCCAGTACTTC
v_call: TRBV10-1
j_call: TRBJ2-5
d_call: TRBD2
clone_size: .

cdr3_aa: CASTLLTGAAFF
cdr3_nt: TGTGCCAGCACCCTACTAACGGGGGCGGCTTTCTTT
v_call: TRBV28
j_call: TRBJ1-1
d_call: .
clone_size: once

cdr3_aa: CASSVTSTDTQYF
cdr3_nt: TGTGCCAGCAGTGTTACTAGCACAGATACGCAGTATTTT
v_call: TRBV6-4
j_call: TRBJ2-3
d_call: .
clone_size: .

cdr3_aa: CASSPTSGDGTGELFF
cdr3_nt: TGTGCCAGCAGCCCGACTAGCGGAGATGGGACCGGGGAGCTGTTTTTT
v_call: TRBV6-4
j_call: TRBJ2-2
d_call: TRBD2
clone_size: .

cdr3_aa: CATSRDQAAQETQYF
cdr3_nt: TGTGCCACCAGCAGAGATCAGGCAGCACAAGAGACCCAGTACTTC
v_call: TRBV15
j_call: TRBJ2-5
d_call: .
clone_size: few

cdr3_aa: CASSLSRDSYNQPQHF
cdr3_nt: TGTGCCAGCAGTTTATCGAGGGACTCCTACAATCAGCCCCAGCATTTT
v_call: TRBV27
j_call: TRBJ1-5
d_call: .
clone_size: .

cdr3_aa: CASSPGPGVGNEQFF
cdr3_nt: TGTGCCAGTAGTCCCGGGCCAGGGGTCGGGAATGAGCAGTTCTTC
v_call: TRBV19
j_call: TRBJ2-1
d_call: .
clone_size: .

cdr3_aa: CASSPDRKFNGYTF
cdr3_nt: TGTGCCAGCAGTCCAGACAGGAAATTTAATGGCTACACCTTC
v_call: TRBV6-6
j_call: TRBJ1-2
d_call: .
clone_size: .

cdr3_aa: CASSLVREFEQYF
cdr3_nt: TGCGCCAGCAGCTTGGTTCGGGAGTTCGAGCAGTACTTC
v_call: TRBV5-1
j_call: TRBJ2-7
d_call: .
clone_size: .

cdr3_aa: CASRLGRTRYVEDTQYF
cdr3_nt: TGTGCAAGTCGCTTAGGGCGGACTAGATATGTCGAAGATACGCAGTATTTT
v_call: TRBV12-2
j_call: TRBJ2-3
d_call: .
clone_size: .

cdr3_aa: CASSMDSSYEQYF
cdr3_nt: TGTGCCAGTAGTATGGACAGCTCCTACGAGCAGTACTTC
v_call: TRBV19
j_call: TRBJ2-7
d_call: .
clone_size: few

cdr3_aa: CASSSGRDTGELFF
cdr3_nt: TGTGCCAGCAGTAGCGGGAGGGACACCGGGGAGCTGTTTTTT
v_call: TRBV6-4
j_call: TRBJ2-2
d_call: TRBD2
clone_size: .

cdr3_aa: CASSIRSMNTEAFF
cdr3_nt: TGTGCCAGTAGTATAAGATCCATGAACACTGAAGCTTTCTTT
v_call: TRBV19
j_call: TRBJ1-1
d_call: .
clone_size: .

cdr3_aa: CASISGLAGGYNEQFF
cdr3_nt: TGTGCCAGCATATCCGGGCTAGCGGGAGGCTACAATGAGCAGTTCTTC
v_call: TRBV2
j_call: TRBJ2-1
d_call: TRBD2
clone_size: .

cdr3_aa: CASRSGKEYF
cdr3_nt: TGTGCCAGCAGGAGCGGGAAGGAGTACTTC
v_call: TRBV6-1
j_call: TRBJ2-7
d_call: TRBD2
clone_size: few

cdr3_aa: CASSLGGTDYNEQFF
cdr3_nt: TGCGCCAGCAGCTTAGGCGGGACCGACTACAATGAGCAGTTCTTC
v_call: TRBV5-1
j_call: TRBJ2-1
d_call: .
clone_size: once

cdr3_aa: CASSLLGPYSGNTIYF
cdr3_nt: TGTGCCAGCAGCTTATTGGGGCCCTACTCTGGAAACACCATATATTTT
v_call: TRBV7-2
j_call: TRBJ1-3
d_call: .
clone_size: .

cdr3_aa: CASRLRPPQGEQYF
cdr3_nt: TGCGCCAGCAGACTGAGGCCTCCTCAAGGCGAGCAGTACTTC
v_call: TRBV5-1
j_call: TRBJ2-7
d_call: .
clone_size: .

cdr3_aa: CAISEASGSSYNEQFF
cdr3_nt: TGTGCCATCAGTGAGGCTAGCGGGAGCTCCTACAATGAGCAGTTCTTC
v_call: TRBV10-3
j_call: TRBJ2-1
d_call: TRBD2
clone_size: .

cdr3_aa: CASSLAGRQETQYF
cdr3_nt: TGTGCCAGCAGCTTGGCCGGGAGGCAAGAGACCCAGTACTTC
v_call: TRBV5-6
j_call: TRBJ2-5
d_call: TRBD2
clone_size: .

cdr3_aa: CASSERAGSAINEQFF
cdr3_nt: TGTGCCAGCAGTGAAAGGGCCGGGAGTGCGATTAATGAGCAGTTCTTC
v_call: TRBV6-4
j_call: TRBJ2-1
d_call: .
clone_size: .